This T cell receptor (beta chain) was documented in a study of T cell repertoires in cytomegalovirus infection. This clonotype was counted a single time. Its antigen is still unknown. Germline V gene lookup returns CDR1 SQVTM and CDR2 ANQGSEA. V gave up 3 bases and J gave up 0 bases, with 9 bases separating them. The CDR3 consists of 14 residues. TCRdb called the reads again in MiXCR, with one record for every CDR3 protein. The sample holds about 920,000 distinct CDR3 sequences, approximately 31% seen once. The V and J genes are TRBV29-1 and TRBJ2-1; D gene unclear. The sequence came from a human donor in good health (CMV status not recorded). Some clones in this sample may be carry-over from other donors' samples. The starting material was cultured CD8+ T cells from PBMCs, obtained from culture after CMV antigen stimulation. The CDR3 DNA is TGCAGCGTTGATAAGGGTAGCTCCTACAATGAGCAGTTCTTC. This sequence encodes CSVDKGSSYNEQFF.